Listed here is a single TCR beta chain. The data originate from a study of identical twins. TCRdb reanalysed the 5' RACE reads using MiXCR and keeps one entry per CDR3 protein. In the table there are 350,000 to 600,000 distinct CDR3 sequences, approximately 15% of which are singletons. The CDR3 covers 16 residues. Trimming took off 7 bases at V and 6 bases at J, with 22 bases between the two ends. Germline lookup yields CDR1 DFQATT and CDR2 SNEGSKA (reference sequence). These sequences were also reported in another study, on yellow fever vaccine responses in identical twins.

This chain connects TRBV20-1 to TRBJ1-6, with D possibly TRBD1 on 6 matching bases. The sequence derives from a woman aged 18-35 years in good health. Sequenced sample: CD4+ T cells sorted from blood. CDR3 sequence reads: CSGQLGAGDTNSPLHF. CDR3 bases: TGCAGTGGTCAATTGGGGGCCGGGGACACTAATTCACCCCTCCACTTT.